These T cell receptor beta chains were read from a single sample in a study of T cell changes during pregnancy in multiple sclerosis. The assay was immunoSEQ multiplex PCR, and TCRdb's table has in-frame clones only and misses some. The table has some 80,000 clones, approximately 91% seen once. Sequencing used peripheral blood, obtained in the first trimester of pregnancy. The source is a female donor with multiple sclerosis, enrolled in a pregnancy study. Both conserved end residues are part of each CDR3. A D gene is named only where the DNA matches it firmly. Some rows have no size entry. The others give once, few or many, or a class for an expanded clone.

cdr3_aa	cdr3_nt	v_call	d_call	clone_size	j_call
CASSLVLGGRNTEAFF	TGTGCCAGCAGCTTAGTCTTGGGGGGGCGGAACACTGAAGCTTTCTTT	TRBV7-9	NA	NA	TRBJ1-1
CASSLDRITDTQYF	TGCGCCAGCAGCTTGGACAGAATCACAGATACGCAGTATTTT	TRBV5-1	NA	NA	TRBJ2-3
CASSIGAGGTDTQYF	TGTGCCAGTAGTATAGGAGCGGGAGGCACAGATACGCAGTATTTT	TRBV19	TRBD2	NA	TRBJ2-3
CASSSHSVGRYGYTF	TGTGCCAGTAGTTCTCACAGTGTTGGGAGATATGGCTACACCTTC	TRBV19	NA	NA	TRBJ1-2
CASTRTGGMYGYTF	TGTGCCAGTACCCGGACAGGGGGGATGTATGGCTACACCTTC	TRBV19	TRBD1	NA	TRBJ1-2
CASSLYRDRDMNTEAFF	TGCGCCAGCAGCTTGTATAGGGACAGGGACATGAACACTGAAGCTTTCTTT	TRBV5-1	TRBD1	NA	TRBJ1-1
CASSLVLESEQYF	TGTGCCAGCAGTTTAGTCCTAGAGAGCGAGCAGTACTTC	TRBV27	NA	NA	TRBJ2-7
CASSLAGLITDTQYF	TGCGCCAGCAGCTTGGCGGGACTAATCACAGATACGCAGTATTTT	TRBV5-1	TRBD2	NA	TRBJ2-3
CASSPKETQYF	TGTGCCAGCAGTCCCAAAGAGACCCAGTACTTC	TRBV27	NA	NA	TRBJ2-5
CASSLETRANYGYTF	TGTGCCAGCAGCTTAGAAACGAGAGCGAACTATGGCTACACCTTC	TRBV7-2	NA	NA	TRBJ1-2
CASTTGGGNQPQHF	TGTGCCAGTACGACAGGGGGAGGCAATCAGCCCCAGCATTTT	TRBV6-1	TRBD1	NA	TRBJ1-5
CASSPGGGDTEAFF	TGTGCCAGCAGCCCCGGGGGGGGAGACACTGAAGCTTTCTTT	TRBV11-3	NA	NA	TRBJ1-1
CASKISGIADTQYF	TGTGCCAGTAAAATTAGCGGGATCGCAGATACGCAGTATTTT	TRBV7-8	TRBD2	NA	TRBJ2-3
CASRNVARQETQYF	TGTGCCAGCCGAAACGTAGCGCGTCAAGAGACCCAGTACTTC	TRBV7-2	NA	NA	TRBJ2-5
CASSYQPGRTDTQYF	TGTGCCAGCAGTTACCAGCCGGGTCGCACAGATACGCAGTATTTT	TRBV6-5	NA	once	TRBJ2-3
CAWSMGRGGYYEQYF	TGTGCCTGGAGTATGGGGAGGGGGGGTTATTACGAGCAGTACTTC	TRBV30	NA	NA	TRBJ2-7
CASSLSQGFSSPLHF	TGTGCCAGCAGTTTATCACAGGGGTTTAGTTCACCCCTCCACTTT	TRBV28	TRBD1	NA	TRBJ1-6
CASSLLAGEETQYF	TGCGCCAGCAGCTTGTTAGCGGGGGAAGAGACCCAGTACTTC	TRBV5-1	TRBD2	once	TRBJ2-5
CASGQGRAEAFF	TGTGCCAGCGGACAGGGACGGGCTGAAGCTTTCTTT	TRBV6-5	TRBD1	NA	TRBJ1-1
CASSSGQGISNQPQHF	TGTGCCAGCAGCTCGGGACAGGGGATCAGCAATCAGCCCCAGCATTTT	TRBV5-5	TRBD1	NA	TRBJ1-5
CASSAQLAGGPYEQYF	TGTGCCAGCAGCGCCCAACTAGCGGGGGGGCCTTACGAGCAGTACTTC	TRBV7-8	TRBD2	NA	TRBJ2-7
CASSSLPLTDRSPLHF	TGTGCCAGCAGCTCCCTGCCCCTAACCGATCGTTCACCCCTCCACTTT	TRBV28	NA	NA	TRBJ1-6
CATSSRSTGELFF	TGTGCCACCAGCAGTCGGTCTACCGGGGAGCTGTTTTTT	TRBV15	NA	NA	TRBJ2-2
CASSYSGLAGSYEQYF	TGTGCCAGCAGTTACTCAGGACTAGCGGGCTCCTACGAGCAGTACTTC	TRBV6-5	TRBD2	NA	TRBJ2-7